This T cell receptor (beta chain) is from a study of graft-versus-host responses after intestinal transplantation. Findings and caveats of the study: The authors found GvH clones in recipient marrow, some appearing first in ileum or blood.

The data were produced by immunoSEQ multiplex PCR, yet TCRdb's version contains in-frame clones alone and is incomplete. This sample has tens of thousands of clones, with over 90% found just once. In its sample, this clone was seen once. As yet, its antigen is unknown. This receptor was identified in a human donor who was the organ donor for an intestinal transplant. Sequenced material: unstimulated CD4+ T cells sorted from spleen or lymph node cells, taken before transplant.

The CDR3 loop is CASSDGAGSKGAAYGYTF. The CDR3 coding sequence is TGTGCCAGCAGTGATGGTGCGGGGAGCAAGGGGGCGGCCTATGGCTACACCTTC. The V gene is TRBV25-1, the J gene TRBJ1-2; 7 bases align to TRBD1. Germline loops: CDR1 MGHDK, CDR2 SYGVNS. Germline trimming cut 3 bases from V and 4 bases from J; bases unmatched to any gene: 17. The CDR3 contains 18 residues.